This passage covers 4 T cell receptor beta chains from one sample sequenced in a study of T cells in Graves' hyperthyroidism and ophthalmopathy. The CDR3 regions of TCR beta were amplified from RNA transcripts. Using the HTBI primer set, a first-round RT-PCR was run on the TCR CDR3. TCRdb recomputed calls from the multiplex PCR reads with MiXCR, one row per CDR3 protein. The sample records some 370,000 distinct CDR3 sequences, about a sixth being singletons. The sequenced material came from blood. Source of these receptors: a woman aged 25 to 39 with Graves' hyperthyroidism that later progressed to Graves' ophthalmopathy.

This clonotype has at least ten counts. The chain carries TRBV19 and TRBJ1-1; no clear D. CDR1 and CDR2 from the germline V gene are LNHDA and SQIVND (reference sequence). This CDR3 has 15 amino acids. V dropped 5 bases and J dropped 5 bases, with 18 bases sitting between them. CDR3 in DNA: TGTGCCAGTAGTGCTCTCGGAGTTTGGAGGACTGAAGCTTTCTTT. Translated: CASSALGVWRTEAFF.

This clonotype appeared many times. The V call is TRBV2, the J call TRBJ2-2; 8 bases agree with TRBD1. The CDR3 contains 16 residues. The V gene end was trimmed by 8 bases and the J gene end by 1 base; junction bases not matched to a gene: 9. Per the germline V gene, CDR1 is SNHLY and CDR2 is FYNNEI. CDR3 sequence reads: CASARRGQVNTGELFF. Written as DNA, the CDR3 is TGTGCCAGCGCCCGAAGGGGACAGGTGAACACCGGGGAGCTGTTTTTT.

There are a few counts of this clonotype. The DNA for the CDR3 is TGCGCCAGCAGCTTGGGGGACAGGGGCACTGAAGCTTTCTTT. Its protein is CASSLGDRGTEAFF. This chain links TRBV5-1 with TRBJ1-1; the match to TRBD1 covers 10 bases. This CDR3 spans 14 amino acids. The V gene end was trimmed by 0 bases and the J gene end by 4 bases; junction bases not matched to a gene: 0. Germline loops: CDR1 SGHRS, CDR2 YFSETQ. Full variable domain (missing parts from reference TRBV5-1 and TRBJ1-1): KAGVTQTPRYLIKTRGQQVTLSCSPISGHRSVSWYQQTPGQGLQFLFEYFSETQRNKGNFPGRFSGRQFSNSRSEMNVSTLELGDSALYLCASSLGDRGTEAFFGQGTRLTVV.

This clonotype has only a few counts. The V and J genes are TRBV19 and TRBJ2-1; 7 nucleotides agree with TRBD2. V lost 6 bases and J lost 6; bases outside the gene matches: 11. CDR3 length equals 15 residues. Germline V lookup: CDR1 LNHDA, CDR2 SQIVND (reference sequence). CDR3 bases: TGTGCCAGTAGGGGTTTTGCGGGAGCTCTCAATGAGCAGTTCTTC. Translating it yields CASRGFAGALNEQFF.